This T cell receptor (beta chain) was retrieved from a study of cytomegalovirus exposure and HLA in healthy donors. PCR amplification relied on 60 Vbeta primers (plus 13 Jbeta primers). Profiling relied on immunoSEQ multiplex PCR, and the TCRdb table lists in-frame clones only, not all of them. The sample data list some 84,000 clones. Deletions cut 7 bases from V and 3 bases from J, with 16 bases between. The CDR3 consists of 14 residues. Germline V gene sequence: CDR1 MDHEN, CDR2 SYDVKM. This receptor was obtained from a man aged 45-65 years in good health and CMV-seronegative. V and J are TRBV28 and TRBJ2-7, with D tentatively TRBD1 (5 bases). Material: PBMCs. CDR3 in amino acids: CASNPRGSGYEQYF. CDR3 DNA sequence: TGTGCCAGCAACCCAAGGGGATCAGGCTACGAGCAGTACTTC.